This TCR beta chain appears in the sequencing data of a study of blood T cells in healthy people across ages. Study-level results: Changes seen in expanded clonotypes were possibly confounded by donor CMV status left unknown.

PCR was performed a second time for about 7 to 11 cycles using a sample-barcoded 5' primer and a J-beta primer mix. TCRdb recomputed calls from the 5' RACE reads with MiXCR, one row per CDR3 protein. The table includes 700,000 to 850,000 distinct CDR3 sequences, around 36% detected once. V gave up 5 bases and J gave up 5 bases, with 10 bases separating them. Germline loops: CDR1 SGHVS, CDR2 FNYEAQ. CDR3 length: 14 amino acids. Extracted total RNA amounted to at least 6 micrograms for each sample. Regarding this clonotype: Its target is unknown. A much larger clone differs by one base, so this may be a read error.

Sequenced input: blood. This receptor was identified in a man younger than 30 in good health. The J gene is TRBJ1-6, the V gene TRBV7-6; the D is unclear. CDR3 coding DNA: TGTGCCAGCAGCGTACTGATTGATAATTCACCCCTCCACTTT. As protein: CASSVLIDNSPLHF.